This T cell receptor beta chain emerged from a study of blood T cell repertoires in COVID-19. Original handling: Reference gene primer amplification gave nucleated cell count estimates. Sequenced by immunoSEQ multiplex PCR; TCRdb stores in-frame clones only, minus some. The DNA gave D and trimming, while V, J and clone size come from that table. The sample shows roughly 200,000 clones, 89% of them seen only once. Germline CDR1 reads SGHAT; CDR2 reads FQNNGV. V was clipped by 2 bases and J by 0 bases, with 10 bases between them. The CDR3 spans 16 residues. Sequenced sample: peripheral blood. The clonotype was recovered from a man aged 40-55 years with acute or convalescent COVID-19. The chain has TRBV11-2 and TRBJ2-2; D is possibly TRBD2 (5 bases). As DNA, the CDR3 is TGTGCCAGCAGCTTAAGCGGAGCCGCGAACACCGGGGAGCTGTTTTTT. It translates to CASSLSGAANTGELFF.